This passage covers 27 T cell receptor beta chains from one sample sequenced in a study of graft-versus-host responses after intestinal transplantation. Processing was applied to graft tissue in order to liberate intraepithelial and lamina propria lymphocytes. Sequenced by immunoSEQ multiplex PCR; TCRdb stores in-frame clones only, minus some. In the table there are just under 30,000 clones, 80% of which are singletons. This specimen was ileum tissue, taken 98 days after intestinal transplantation. Receptor source: a human patient who received an intestinal transplant, so some T cells may come from the graft donor.

The chain combines TRBV27 with TRBJ1-2, with 10 positions matching TRBD1. The CDR3 spans 15 residues. V was pared by 6 bases and J by 4 bases, with 8 bases of the junction left unmatched. Germline V gives CDR1 MNHEY, CDR2 SMNVEV (reference sequence). The CDR3 sequence: CASRDRGTPLYGYTF. The DNA of the CDR3 is TGTGCCAGCAGGGACAGGGGGACTCCCCTCTATGGCTACACCTTC.

This chain connects TRBV4-1 to TRBJ1-1; 7 positions agree with TRBD1. CDR3 length equals 15 residues. The trim removed 6 bases at V and 1 base at J, leaving 8 bases unmatched. CDR1 and CDR2 (germline): MGHRA, YSYEKL. CDR3 DNA: TGCGCCAGCAGGGGGAGGGGGCGAGAGAACACTGAAGCTTTCTTT. As protein: CASRGRGRENTEAFF.

The CDR3 reads CATSRGPRAGDDYEQYF. The CDR3 DNA is TGTGCCACCAGCAGGGGGCCCCGGGCGGGGGACGACTACGAGCAGTACTTC. The rearrangement joins TRBV15 to TRBJ2-7; 7 nucleotides agree with TRBD2. The CDR3 runs 17 residues. V lost 3 bases to trimming and J lost 3 bases; unmatched junction nucleotides: 14. Germline V gene sequence: CDR1 LNHNV, CDR2 YYDKDF (reference sequence).

This chain uses TRBV23-1 with TRBJ1-2; D is possibly TRBD1 (6 bases). TRBV23-1 is treated as an ORF (open reading frame) with a function not yet certain. V was pared by 0 bases and J by 3 bases, with 8 bases between. The CDR3 sequence is 14 residues long. Here the CDR3 DNA reads TGCGCCAGCAGTCAATCGCAGGGGTACTATGGCTACACCTTC. This codes for CASSQSQGYYGYTF.

The genes are TRBV29-1 and TRBJ2-5, with D unclear. The CDR3 covers 13 residues. V was pared by 5 bases and J by 5 bases, with 15 bases between. Germline lookup yields CDR1 SQVTM and CDR2 ANQGSEA. The CDR3 loop is CSVRAGTYETQYF. CDR3 DNA: TGCAGCGTTCGCGCAGGAACTTATGAGACCCAGTACTTC.

The chain is built from TRBV15 and TRBJ2-1, with TRBD2 as a possible D gene (6 bases). Germline V gene sequence: CDR1 LNHNV, CDR2 YYDKDF (reference sequence). V gave up 9 bases and J gave up 6 bases, with 18 bases separating them. This CDR3 comprises 14 residues. The CDR3 is CATGYLGGGNEQFF. The CDR3 DNA sequence: TGTGCCACAGGTTATTTGGGGGGTGGCAATGAGCAGTTCTTC. The full variable domain, with the rest looked up from reference TRBV15 and TRBJ2-1, is DAMVIQNPRYQVTQFGKPVTLSCSQTLNHNVMYWYQQKSSQAPKLLFHYYDKDFNNEADTPDNFQSRRPNTSFCFLDIRSPGLGDTAMYLCATGYLGGGNEQFFGPGTRLTVL.

The chain carries TRBV7-2 and TRBJ2-1; possibly TRBD1 for D (5 bases). Germline CDR1 and CDR2: SGHTA and FQGNSA. V was pared by 1 base and J by 6 bases, with 10 bases between. The CDR3 has 14 amino acids. This chain's CDR3 is CASSLGQGINEQFF. CDR3 DNA sequence: TGTGCCAGCAGCTTAGGTCAGGGAATCAATGAGCAGTTCTTC.

The CDR3 bases are TGTGCCTGGAGTCCTCCGGGGGGCACTGGAAACACCATATATTTT. Its translation: CAWSPPGGTGNTIYF. The J gene is TRBJ1-3, the V gene TRBV30; a weak D match, TRBD1 (6 bases). Trimming cost V 2 bases and J 2 bases, with 13 bases left between them. This CDR3 has 15 residues. Germline CDR1 and CDR2: GTSNPN and SVGIG (reference sequence).

About this clone itself: One junction end disagrees with the germline gene, perhaps due to a read error. The genes are TRBV6-5 and TRBJ1-3; TRBD1 is a possible D gene (5 bases). The CDR3 extends over 16 amino acids. The germline V gene encodes CDR1 MNHEY and CDR2 SVGAGI. The DNA of the CDR3 is TGTGCCAGCAGTCACTCGAGGGGATTCTCTGGAAACACCATATATTTT. Its protein is CASSHSRGFSGNTIYF.

The chain links TRBV5-5 to TRBJ2-7, with a tentative D call TRBD2 (7 bases). The germline V gene encodes CDR1 SGHKS and CDR2 YYEKEE (reference sequence). Trimming left V 3 bases short and J 5 bases short, with 21 bases between. This CDR3 contains 16 residues. As DNA, the CDR3 is TGTGCCAGCAGCTCGAGCGGGACACCCCTGTTGAACGAGCAGTACTTC. Translation gives CASSSSGTPLLNEQYF.

The rearrangement joins TRBV6-5 to TRBJ2-3; no definite D call. The germline V and J ends were trimmed by 6 bases and 0 bases, with 13 bases remaining between them. CDR3 length: 15 amino acids. CDR1 MNHEY and CDR2 SVGAGI come from the germline V gene. CDR3 in amino acids: CASSAFEASTDTQYF. Written as DNA, the CDR3 is TGTGCCAGCAGCGCCTTTGAGGCTAGCACAGATACGCAGTATTTT.

This clone appeared a single time. The chain uses TRBV18 and TRBJ1-3; tentative D call: TRBD1 (6 bases). This CDR3 has 18 amino acids. Germline assignment: CDR1 KGHSH and CDR2 LQKENI. The V end lost 6 bases, the J end lost 0 bases, and 21 bases lay between the germline ends. This CDR3 reads CASSPTTGIRTSGNTIYF. CDR3 nucleotide sequence: TGTGCCAGCTCCCCAACTACAGGGATTAGGACCTCTGGAAACACCATATATTTT.

CDR3 loop: CASTEAVEQFF. CDR3 DNA: TGCGCCAGCACCGAAGCGGTTGAGCAGTTCTTC. V usage is TRBV10-2 and J usage is TRBJ2-1, with D possibly matching TRBD2 (5 bases). The CDR3 is 11 amino acids. The V and J ends lost 7 bases and 9 bases respectively, with 10 bases between them. Germline CDR1 WSHSY, CDR2 SAAADI.

The chain uses TRBV4-1 and TRBJ2-3; D gene unclear. V was clipped by 4 bases and J by 3 bases, with 14 bases between them. The length of the CDR3 is 15 residues. The germline gives CDR1 MGHRA, CDR2 YSYEKL. The CDR3 loop reads CASSRQWSGTDTQYF. CDR3 nucleotide sequence: TGCGCCAGCAGCCGCCAGTGGTCGGGTACAGATACGCAGTATTTT.

This clone was detected a few times. This chain connects TRBV21-1 to TRBJ1-6; TRBD1 is taken as the D call from the table, unchecked against the DNA. TRBV21-1 corresponds to a pseudogene. The CDR3 sequence is 18 residues long. The CDR3 spells CASSKGAPGTVYNSPLHF. The CDR3 DNA follows: TGTGCCAGCAGCAAAGGGGCTCCCGGGACAGTGTATAATTCACCCCTCCACTTT.

J is TRBJ2-5 and V is TRBV15, with TRBD2 as a possible D gene (7 bases). The germline CDR1 and CDR2 sequences are LNHNV and YYDKDF (reference sequence). The CDR3 consists of 16 residues. Trimming took 2 bases from V and 5 from J, leaving 18 bases between them. The CDR3 DNA reads as TGTGCCACCAGCAGAAAGCCACCCGAGGGGGGGGAGACCCAGTACTTC. It codes for CATSRKPPEGGETQYF.

This sequence joins TRBV5-5 and TRBJ2-3, with TRBD2 as a possible D gene (5 bases). Germline V gene data show CDR1 as SGHKS and CDR2 as YYEKEE (reference sequence). The CDR3 loop spans 12 amino acids. V was shortened by 4 bases and J by 6 bases, with 9 bases between the two germline ends. CDR3 residues: CASSLGGDTQYF. The CDR3, as DNA: TGTGCCAGCAGCCTCGGCGGGGATACGCAGTATTTT. The whole variable domain, remainder taken from reference TRBV5-5 and TRBJ2-3, is DAGVTQSPTHLIKTRGQQVTLRCSPISGHKSVSWYQQVLGQGPQFIFQYYEKEERGRGNFPDRFSARQFPNYSSELNVNALLLGDSALYLCASSLGGDTQYFGPGTRLTVL.

J is TRBJ2-4 and V is TRBV2; D remains unclear. Trimming took 7 bases from V and 8 from J, leaving 9 bases between them. The length of the CDR3 is 11 residues. The germline gives CDR1 SNHLY, CDR2 FYNNEI. The CDR3 loop reads CASNAPDIQYF. The CDR3 DNA follows: TGTGCCAGCAATGCCCCGGACATTCAGTACTTC.

J is TRBJ2-7 and V is TRBV5-4; 10 positions agree with TRBD2. Gene TRBJ2-1 matches the end of the DNA better, so the J call may be wrong. The germline V gene encodes CDR1 SGHNT and CDR2 YYREEE (reference sequence). CDR3 size: 15 residues. This CDR3 reads CASSLLAGTYNEQFF. CDR3 coding DNA: TGTGCCAGCAGTTTACTAGCGGGAACCTACAATGAGCAGTTCTTC.

V and J are TRBV7-9 and TRBJ2-7, with TRBD2 as a possible D gene (5 bases). In germline, CDR1 is SEHNR, CDR2 FQNEAQ (reference sequence). The CDR3 sequence is 13 residues long. V lost 8 bases and J lost 0, with 11 bases in between. The CDR3 spells CASEEAASYEQYF. Here the CDR3 DNA reads TGTGCCAGCGAGGAGGCGGCCTCCTACGAGCAGTACTTC.

This clone was found once. The chain links TRBV2 to TRBJ1-5; no definite D call. Germline CDR1 SNHLY, CDR2 FYNNEI. Between the trimmed V and J ends, which lost 8 bases and 0 bases, there was a span of 11 bases. CDR3 length: 14 residues. The CDR3 sequence is CASGLDYSNQPQHF. The CDR3 bases are TGTGCCAGCGGGCTAGACTATAGCAATCAGCCCCAGCATTTT. Variable domain in full (rest from reference TRBV2 and TRBJ1-5): EPEVTQTPSHQVTQMGQEVILRCVPISNHLYFYWYRQILGQKVEFLVSFYNNEISEKSEIFDDQFSVERPDGSNFTLKIRSTKLEDSAMYFCASGLDYSNQPQHFGDGTRLSIL.

The chain joins TRBV30 to TRBJ1-1, with 9 bases matching TRBD1. The germline gives CDR1 GTSNPN, CDR2 SVGIG (reference sequence). This CDR3 comprises 14 residues. Unmatched junction bases numbered 4, after V lost 0 bases and J lost 5 bases. The CDR3 bases are TGTGCCTGGAGTGTCGGACAGGGGAGTACTGAAGCTTTCTTT. As protein: CAWSVGQGSTEAFF.

This CDR3 is CASSPTRSYEQYF. CDR3 sequence (DNA): TGTGCCAGCAGCCCGACCCGGTCCTACGAGCAGTACTTC. The chain links TRBV27 to TRBJ2-7; D not resolved. V lost 6 bases and J 1 base, leaving 10 bases between the germline ends. This CDR3 comprises 13 residues. Germline lookup yields CDR1 MNHEY and CDR2 SMNVEV (reference sequence).

CDR3 sequence reads: CAISDGTSNEQYF. The CDR3, as DNA: TGTGCCATCAGTGACGGGACTAGCAACGAGCAGTACTTC. The chain couples TRBV10-3 to TRBJ2-7; the match to TRBD2 covers 9 bases. V gave up 3 bases and J gave up 5 bases; unmatched junction bases: 2. From germline, CDR1 is ENHRY and CDR2 SYGVKD. The CDR3 spans 13 residues.

This clone was counted only a few times. This rearrangement joins TRBV14 to TRBJ1-3; D gene unclear. Germline V gives CDR1 SGHDN, CDR2 FVKESK. Trimming removed 0 bases at V and 9 bases at J, with 12 bases between. CDR3 length: 14 residues. The CDR3 sequence is CASSQDSDGGTIYF. DNA for the CDR3: TGTGCCAGCAGCCAAGATAGTGACGGCGGCACCATATATTTT.

This rearrangement joins TRBV6-5 to TRBJ2-1; D is unresolved. V was trimmed by 8 bases and J by 3 bases, leaving 17 bases between them. The CDR3 is 15 residues long. Looked up from germline, CDR1 is MNHEY and CDR2 is SVGAGI. DNA for the CDR3: TGTGCCAGCCGCCCGGAGAGGCAGATCTACAATGAGCAGTTCTTC. It yields the protein CASRPERQIYNEQFF.

The chain links TRBV6-5 to TRBJ1-2, with TRBD1 matching 8 bases. This CDR3 contains 15 residues. The ends lost 7 bases at V and 3 bases at J; junction bases unmatched: 10. Germline loops: CDR1 MNHEY, CDR2 SVGAGI. DNA for the CDR3: TGTGCCAGCATCCTTCCCCAGGGGGCTGACTATGGCTACACCTTC. Translated: CASILPQGADYGYTF.